A few counts support the clone carrying this TCR beta chain. This specimen comes from a study of blood T cell repertoires in COVID-19. Study-level information: Both acute and convalescent COVID-19 samples were obtained from the United States, Italy and Spain. PBMCs, B-cell-depleted T cells, or T cells provided the cDNA or gDNA that made up the material.

The CDR3 has 15 amino acids. V dropped 4 bases and J dropped 6 bases, with 19 bases sitting between them. CDR1 and CDR2 from the germline V gene are SGHTS and YDEGEE. Authors' processing steps: Cell counts per sample came from amplifying reference gene primers. The repertoire was sequenced with immunoSEQ multiplex PCR; TCRdb's copy has only in-frame clones and lacks some. V and J calls and clone size follow that table, whereas D and trimming were derived from the DNA. This table has more than 100,000 clones, 82% appearing once. This receptor was identified in a woman in her sixties or seventies with acute or convalescent COVID-19. The J gene is TRBJ1-1, the V gene TRBV5-8, with D hard to call. Material for sequencing was peripheral blood. The chain's CDR3 is CASSLLSGSYAEAFF. Written as DNA, the CDR3 is TGTGCCAGCAGCCTGCTGTCCGGGTCGTACGCTGAAGCTTTCTTT.